This section outlines one TCR beta chain sequence together with its context. Its antigen is not identified. The record originates from a study of cytomegalovirus exposure and HLA in healthy donors. Study-wide results and caveats: Analysis was performed later, and it showed HLA-associated TCR beta chains to be more clonally expanded than equally common others.

It was with 60 Vbeta and 13 Jbeta primers that the PCR ran. Sequencing was performed with immunoSEQ multiplex PCR; in TCRdb, only in-frame clones are kept and a portion is missing. This repertoire shows about 160,000 clones, roughly 70% found once; its top ten account for around 3%. The CDR3 runs 12 residues. V gene TRBV21-1 combines with J gene TRBJ1-1. TRBV21-1 is described as a pseudogene. The receptor's source is a woman in her 50s in good health and CMV-seropositive. The sequencing input was PBMCs. CDR3 nucleotides: TGTGCCAGCAGCAGTTCGGTCGCGGGGGCTTTCTTT. Its protein is CASSSSVAGAFF.